The T cell receptor beta chain described here comes from a study of OX40 agonist ivuxolimab in advanced cancers. Study summary: Dose-escalation patients suffered from hepatocellular carcinoma, melanoma, renal cell or head and neck cancer. Participants could have had prior anti-PD-1, anti-PD-L1 or anti-CTLA-4 therapy, and more than 35% had some.

TCRdb keeps only in-frame clones here, not all; method: immunoSEQ multiplex PCR. The sample contains 90,000 to 100,000 clones, about 85% of which appear only once. Notes on the study in general: Mean expanded clone counts were higher in CD8+ than CD4+ T cells.

A remark on this clone: The target antigen is unknown.

The germline V and J ends were trimmed by 4 bases and 4 bases, with 18 bases remaining between them. This CDR3 has 16 amino acids. CDR1 is SGHNT, CDR2 YYREEE, per germline (reference sequence). Source: CD4+ or CD8+ T cells sorted from blood, taken in a trial of the OX40 agonist ivuxolimab. This clonotype was obtained from an adult with an advanced solid tumor such as melanoma, head and neck, liver or kidney cancer. The chain links TRBV5-4 to TRBJ2-1; perhaps TRBD1 as D (5 bases). This CDR3 is CASSPLVAGKYNEQFF. The CDR3 DNA reads TGTGCCAGCAGCCCGCTAGTAGCAGGGAAATACAATGAGCAGTTCTTC.